Listed here are 10 T cell receptor beta chains from one sample, sequenced in a study of cytomegalovirus exposure and HLA in healthy donors. Both 60 Vbeta primers and 13 Jbeta primers went into the PCR. Sequenced by immunoSEQ multiplex PCR; TCRdb stores in-frame clones only, minus some. The repertoire consists of about 150,000 clones, with roughly 70% occurring once and the leading ten covering roughly 3%. The sequencing input was PBMCs. The receptors stem from a man aged 35-49 years in good health and CMV-seronegative.

V is TRBV6-5 and J is TRBJ2-7; tentative D call: TRBD1 (5 bases). Germline lookup yields CDR1 MNHEY and CDR2 SVGAGI. Trimming removed 0 bases at V and 7 bases at J, with 16 bases between. This CDR3 comprises 15 residues. The CDR3 region is CASSYSVQGGSEQYF. The CDR3 coding sequence is TGTGCCAGCAGTTACTCGGTTCAGGGCGGCTCGGAGCAGTACTTC.

The rearrangement links TRBV7-9 to TRBJ1-1; no clear D gene. The CDR3 is made up of 14 amino acids. Germline values: CDR1 SEHNR, CDR2 FQNEAQ (reference sequence). V was shortened by 3 bases and J by 10 bases, with 18 bases between the two germline ends. The CDR3 region is CASSFAGIAAGAFF. The CDR3 DNA follows: TGTGCCAGCAGCTTCGCCGGGATAGCGGCCGGAGCTTTCTTT.

CDR3 bases: TGCGCCAGCAGCCAAGGGGGGCCCCTCGGCACTGAAGCTTTCTTT. Protein: CASSQGGPLGTEAFF. This chain uses TRBV4-1 with TRBJ1-1, with D possibly TRBD1 on 6 matching bases. The CDR3 is made up of 15 amino acids. The germline V gene has CDR1 MGHRA and CDR2 YSYEKL. The ends were cut back, 1 base at V and 4 bases at J, with 13 bases in the middle.

The CDR3 DNA sequence: TGTGCCAGCAGCCTCGACGGACTTAGCAATCAGCCCCAGCATTTT. The encoded protein is CASSLDGLSNQPQHF. V and J are TRBV7-8 and TRBJ1-5; D uncertain. The V end lost 5 bases, the J end lost 0 bases, and 11 bases lay between the germline ends. Germline V lookup: CDR1 SGHVS, CDR2 FQNEAQ. The CDR3 has 15 residues.

The genes are TRBV19 and TRBJ2-7; possible D gene TRBD1, 5 bases. This CDR3 spans 14 amino acids. From germline, CDR1 is LNHDA and CDR2 SQIVND (reference sequence). The V gene lost 1 base and the J gene lost 0 bases, with 7 bases spanning the gap. The CDR3 sequence: CASSIAQGSYEQYF. The CDR3 nucleotides are TGTGCCAGTAGTATAGCTCAGGGCTCCTACGAGCAGTACTTC.

The rearrangement joins TRBV4-3 to TRBJ2-3, with D possibly matching TRBD1 (5 bases). Germline assignment: CDR1 LGHNA and CDR2 YSLEER. V lost 2 bases and J 3 bases, leaving 12 bases between the germline ends. This CDR3 contains 15 residues. CDR3 bases: TGCGCCAGCAGCCAACAGGGTTTGAGGACAGATACGCAGTATTTT. Protein product: CASSQQGLRTDTQYF.

The gene calls are TRBV30 and TRBJ1-2; D call uncertain. The CDR3 runs 13 residues. V was trimmed by 3 bases and J by 2 bases, leaving 10 bases between them. CDR1 GTSNPN and CDR2 SVGIG come from the germline V gene (reference sequence). The CDR3 coding sequence is TGTGCCTGGAGGGCTTCGGGGAACTATGGCTACACCTTC. This sequence encodes CAWRASGNYGYTF.

Only a few counts were recorded for this clone. CDR3 amino acids: CASSQDPWTGEETQYF. The CDR3 DNA reads as TGCGCCAGCAGCCAAGATCCTTGGACAGGGGAAGAGACCCAGTACTTC. The chain combines TRBV4-1 with TRBJ2-5, with 9 bases aligning to TRBD1. V shed 0 bases and J 3 bases; nucleotides not matched to a gene: 5. From germline, CDR1 is MGHRA and CDR2 YSYEKL. The CDR3 runs 16 residues.

The V and J genes are TRBV14 and TRBJ2-7; 9 bases are shared with TRBD1. The CDR3 is 13 amino acids. The germline V gene encodes CDR1 SGHDN and CDR2 FVKESK. The V and J ends lost 2 bases and 5 bases, in that order; junction bases with no gene match: 1. The CDR3 DNA reads as TGTGCCAGCAGCCAATGGGACAGGGACGAGCAGTACTTC. Its protein product is CASSQWDRDEQYF.

This clone was detected only once. V is TRBV5-1 and J is TRBJ2-1, with TRBD2 matching over 15 bases. The germline CDR1 and CDR2 sequences are SGHRS and YFSETQ. V was clipped by 4 bases and J by 9 bases; unmatched bases: 8. The CDR3 spans 16 residues. The CDR3 loop reads CASSTGLAGGQGEQFF. The CDR3, as DNA: TGCGCCAGCAGCACCGGACTAGCGGGGGGGCAAGGTGAGCAGTTCTTC.